This passage covers 13 T cell receptor beta chains from one sample sequenced in a study of blood T cell repertoires in COVID-19. Data came from immunoSEQ multiplex PCR; TCRdb stores just in-frame clones and leaves some out. The table records under 450,000 clones, 86% of them present only once. The sample consisted of peripheral blood. These receptors were obtained from a woman aged 55-75 years with COVID-19, enrolled during active disease.

The chain is built from TRBV30 and TRBJ2-7, with D maybe TRBD2 (6 bases). The CDR3 is made up of 11 amino acids. The V gene lost 3 bases and the J gene lost 4 bases, with 7 bases spanning the gap. Germline V lookup: CDR1 GTSNPN, CDR2 SVGIG (reference sequence). CDR3 nucleotide sequence: TGTGCCTGGAGGCGGGGTTACGAGCAGTACTTC. This sequence encodes CAWRRGYEQYF. Full variable domain (missing parts from reference TRBV30 and TRBJ2-7): SQTIHQWPATLVQPVGSPLSLECTVEGTSNPNLYWYRQAAGRGLQLLFYSVGIGQISSEVPQNLSASRPQDRQFILSSKKLLLSDSGFYLCAWRRGYEQYFGPGTRLTVT.

This clone was found once. V and J are TRBV10-1 and TRBJ2-3, with D uncertain. Germline V CDR1 and CDR2: WNHNN, SYGVQD (reference sequence). The CDR3 runs 17 residues. Trimming pared 0 bases from V and 0 bases from J, leaving 13 bases between. CDR3 nucleotide sequence: TGCGCCAGCAGTGAGTCAAAAGGCAGGCGTAGCACAGATACGCAGTATTTT. It yields the protein CASSESKGRRSTDTQYF.

This clone has only one observation. The CDR3 here is CSVATHTEAFF. CDR3 DNA sequence: TGCAGCGTAGCGACGCACACTGAAGCTTTCTTT. The V and J genes are TRBV29-1 and TRBJ1-1; the D is unclear. CDR3 length: 11 residues. CDR1 and CDR2 from the germline V gene are SQVTM and ANQGSEA. V shed 6 bases and J shed 3 bases, with 8 bases lying between them.

The V call is TRBV5-4, the J call TRBJ1-1; 9 positions agree with TRBD1. The germline V gene encodes CDR1 SGHNT and CDR2 YYREEE (reference sequence). The CDR3 runs to 14 residues. The junction had 5 bases not matched to a gene; V was cut back by 4 bases and J by 4 bases. CDR3 DNA: TGTGCCAGCAGCATGGACAGGGGCAGCACTGAAGCTTTCTTT. It encodes CASSMDRGSTEAFF.

This clone was detected only a few times. V and J are TRBV5-1 and TRBJ2-2; maybe TRBD1 (5 bases). The ends were cut back, 6 bases at V and 0 bases at J, with 6 bases in the middle. Looked up from germline, CDR1 is SGHRS and CDR2 is YFSETQ. This CDR3 is built from 13 residues. The CDR3 reads CASKQANTGELFF. The CDR3 DNA reads as TGCGCCAGCAAACAGGCGAACACCGGGGAGCTGTTTTTT. Looking up the rest from reference TRBV5-1 and TRBJ2-2 gives the full variable domain: KAGVTQTPRYLIKTRGQQVTLSCSPISGHRSVSWYQQTPGQGLQFLFEYFSETQRNKGNFPGRFSGRQFSNSRSEMNVSTLELGDSALYLCASKQANTGELFFGEGSRLTVL.

This clone was counted between two and nine times. The rearrangement links TRBV5-5 to TRBJ2-2; D call uncertain. Deletions cut 4 bases from V and 6 bases from J, with 19 bases between. The CDR3 length is 16 residues. CDR1 is SGHKS, CDR2 YYEKEE, per germline (reference sequence). The CDR3 here is CASSEETVPLAGELFF. The DNA of the CDR3 is TGTGCCAGCAGCGAGGAAACGGTCCCGTTGGCCGGGGAGCTGTTTTTT. The full variable domain, in which reference TRBV5-5 and TRBJ2-2 provide the parts outside the CDR3, is DAGVTQSPTHLIKTRGQQVTLRCSPISGHKSVSWYQQVLGQGPQFIFQYYEKEERGRGNFPDRFSARQFPNYSSELNVNALLLGDSALYLCASSEETVPLAGELFFGEGSRLTVL.

V is TRBV6-5 and J is TRBJ2-1; TRBD1 is a possible D gene (5 bases). CDR1 is MNHEY, CDR2 SVGAGI, per germline. This CDR3 comprises 13 residues. V gave up 7 bases and J gave up 4 bases, with 11 bases separating them. The DNA for the CDR3 is TGTGCCAGCAAAGAGACAGTGTACAATGAGCAGTTCTTC. Translating gives CASKETVYNEQFF.

This clone was picked up many times. The V call is TRBV30, the J call TRBJ2-2; D might be TRBD1 (5 bases). The germline gives CDR1 GTSNPN, CDR2 SVGIG (reference sequence). The CDR3 runs 14 residues. The V end lost 0 bases, the J end lost 4 bases, and 9 bases lay between the germline ends. CDR3 DNA sequence: TGTGCCTGGAGTGTACAGGCCGTCACCGGGGAGCTGTTTTTT. Its protein is CAWSVQAVTGELFF.

This clone came up once. V gene TRBV2 combines with J gene TRBJ1-3; tentative D call: TRBD1 (6 bases). Germline V lookup: CDR1 SNHLY, CDR2 FYNNEI. V was pared by 7 bases and J by 4 bases, with 14 bases between. The CDR3 has 14 residues. The CDR3 protein is CASTRTEIGNTIYF. The CDR3 DNA reads TGTGCCAGCACCCGGACAGAAATAGGAAACACCATATATTTT.

This sequence joins TRBV24-1 and TRBJ1-1, with D possibly TRBD1 on 6 matching bases. The CDR3 extends over 13 amino acids. The germline V gene encodes CDR1 KGHDR and CDR2 SFDVKD. V dropped 3 bases and J dropped 4 bases, with 8 bases sitting between them. CDR3 sequence: CATSDRGGTEAFF. The DNA for the CDR3 is TGTGCCACCAGTGATAGAGGGGGCACTGAAGCTTTCTTT.

V is TRBV5-1 and J is TRBJ2-1, with 12 bases aligning to TRBD2. CDR3 length: 14 residues. V shed 4 bases, J shed 7 bases, and the junction held 3 bases outside the gene matches. Germline loops: CDR1 SGHRS, CDR2 YFSETQ. CDR3 sequence (DNA): TGCGCCAGCAGCCTAGCGGGGGGGCGAAATGAGCAGTTCTTC. It encodes CASSLAGGRNEQFF.

CDR3 residues: CASRPRLAGADTQYF. CDR3 bases: TGTGCCAGCAGGCCGCGACTAGCGGGGGCAGATACGCAGTATTTT. This chain connects TRBV6-5 to TRBJ2-3; 12 bases are shared with TRBD2. This CDR3 has 15 amino acids. Germline CDR1 MNHEY, CDR2 SVGAGI. The trim removed 6 bases at V and 4 bases at J, leaving 5 bases unmatched.

This chain uses TRBV7-2 with TRBJ2-1; D is possibly TRBD2 (6 bases). CDR1 SGHTA and CDR2 FQGNSA come from the germline V gene. Trimming shortened V by 5 bases and J by 1 base, and 6 bases separated the two germline ends. The CDR3 has 13 amino acids. The CDR3 here is CASSGGSYNEQFF. The DNA of the CDR3 is TGTGCCAGCAGCGGGGGGTCCTACAATGAGCAGTTCTTC. Full variable domain (missing parts from reference TRBV7-2 and TRBJ2-1): GAGVSQSPSNKVTEKGKDVELRCDPISGHTALYWYRQSLGQGLEFLIYFQGNSAPDKSGLPSDRFSAERTGGSVSTLTIQRTQQEDSAVYLCASSGGSYNEQFFGPGTRLTVL.